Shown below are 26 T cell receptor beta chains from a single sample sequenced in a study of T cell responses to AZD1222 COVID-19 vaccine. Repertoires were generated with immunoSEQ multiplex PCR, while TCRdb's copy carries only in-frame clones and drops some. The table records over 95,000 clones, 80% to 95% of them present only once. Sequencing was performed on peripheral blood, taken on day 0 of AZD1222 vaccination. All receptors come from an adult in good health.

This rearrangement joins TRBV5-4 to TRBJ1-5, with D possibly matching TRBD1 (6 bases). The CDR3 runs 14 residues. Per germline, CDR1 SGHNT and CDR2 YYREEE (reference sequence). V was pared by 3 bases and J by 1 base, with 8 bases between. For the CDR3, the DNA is TGTGCCAGCAGCTCTACAGGGAGCAATCAGCCCCAGCATTTT. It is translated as CASSSTGSNQPQHF.

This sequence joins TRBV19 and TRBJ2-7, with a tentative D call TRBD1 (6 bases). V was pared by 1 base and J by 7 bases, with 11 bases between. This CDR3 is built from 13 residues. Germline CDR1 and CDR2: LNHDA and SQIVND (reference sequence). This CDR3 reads CASSIVARGEQYF. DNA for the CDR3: TGTGCCAGTAGTATAGTTGCCAGGGGAGAGCAGTACTTC.

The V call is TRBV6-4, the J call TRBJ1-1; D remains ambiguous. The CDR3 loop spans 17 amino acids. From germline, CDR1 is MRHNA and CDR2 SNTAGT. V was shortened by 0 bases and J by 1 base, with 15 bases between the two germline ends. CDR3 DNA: TGTGCCAGCAGTGACTCGCCTTTTGGGCAGGAGAACACTGAAGCTTTCTTT. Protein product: CASSDSPFGQENTEAFF.

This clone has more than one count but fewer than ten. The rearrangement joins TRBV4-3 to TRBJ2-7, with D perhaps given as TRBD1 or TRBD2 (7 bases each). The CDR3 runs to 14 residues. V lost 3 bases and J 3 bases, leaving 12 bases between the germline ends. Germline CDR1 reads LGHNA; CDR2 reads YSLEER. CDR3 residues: CASSHDRDYYEQYF. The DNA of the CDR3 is TGCGCCAGCAGCCACGACAGGGACTACTACGAGCAGTACTTC.

The CDR3 bases are TGTGCCTGGACGTCCGATGCGTTACCCTTTGCTTTCTTT. Its protein product is CAWTSDALPFAFF. The chain recombines TRBV30 with TRBJ1-1, with D hard to call. With 4 bases removed from V and 11 bases from J, the gap between germline ends came to 20 bases. The germline V gene encodes CDR1 GTSNPN and CDR2 SVGIG (reference sequence). CDR3 length: 13 amino acids.

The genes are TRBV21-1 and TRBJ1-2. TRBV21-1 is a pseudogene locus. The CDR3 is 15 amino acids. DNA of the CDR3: TGTGCCAGCAGCAAAGCGCTAGGGCAGTCCGATGGCTACACCTTC. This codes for CASSKALGQSDGYTF.

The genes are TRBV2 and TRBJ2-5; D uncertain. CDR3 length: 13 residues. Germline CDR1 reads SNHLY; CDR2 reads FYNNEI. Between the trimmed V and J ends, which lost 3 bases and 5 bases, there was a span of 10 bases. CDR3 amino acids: CASSDAASETQYF. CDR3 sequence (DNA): TGTGCCAGCAGTGACGCGGCGTCCGAGACCCAGTACTTC.

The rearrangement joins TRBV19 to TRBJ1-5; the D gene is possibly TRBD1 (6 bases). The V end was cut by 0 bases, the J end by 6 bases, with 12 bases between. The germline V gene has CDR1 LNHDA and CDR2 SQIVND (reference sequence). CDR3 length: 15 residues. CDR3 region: CASSIDRGSIQPQHF. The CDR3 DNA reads TGTGCCAGTAGTATAGATAGGGGGAGTATTCAGCCCCAGCATTTT.

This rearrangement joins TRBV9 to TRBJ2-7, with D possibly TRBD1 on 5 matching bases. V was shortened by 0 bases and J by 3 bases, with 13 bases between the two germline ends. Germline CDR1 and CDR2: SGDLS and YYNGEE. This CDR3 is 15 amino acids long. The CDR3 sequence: CASSVEVGLGYEQYF. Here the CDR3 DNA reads TGTGCCAGCAGCGTAGAGGTGGGGCTGGGCTACGAGCAGTACTTC.

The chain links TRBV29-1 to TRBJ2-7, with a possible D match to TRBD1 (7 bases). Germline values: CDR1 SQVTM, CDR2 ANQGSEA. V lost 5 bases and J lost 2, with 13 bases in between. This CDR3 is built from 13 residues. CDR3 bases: TGCAGCGTTCGTCAGGGGGGCGCCTACGAGCAGTACTTC. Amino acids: CSVRQGGAYEQYF.

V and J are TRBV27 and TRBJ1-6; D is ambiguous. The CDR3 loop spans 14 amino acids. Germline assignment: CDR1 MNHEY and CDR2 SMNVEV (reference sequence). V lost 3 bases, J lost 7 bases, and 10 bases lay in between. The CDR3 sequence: CASSFRGRNSPLHF. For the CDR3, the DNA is TGTGCCAGCAGTTTTCGCGGGAGGAATTCACCCCTCCACTTT.

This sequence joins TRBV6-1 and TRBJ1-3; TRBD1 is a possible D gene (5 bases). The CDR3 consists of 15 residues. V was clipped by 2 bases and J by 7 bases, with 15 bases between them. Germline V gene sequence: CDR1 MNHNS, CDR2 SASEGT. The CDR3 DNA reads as TGTGCCAGCAGTGAACCCCGGGGCCTCTTGAACACCATATATTTT. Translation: CASSEPRGLLNTIYF.

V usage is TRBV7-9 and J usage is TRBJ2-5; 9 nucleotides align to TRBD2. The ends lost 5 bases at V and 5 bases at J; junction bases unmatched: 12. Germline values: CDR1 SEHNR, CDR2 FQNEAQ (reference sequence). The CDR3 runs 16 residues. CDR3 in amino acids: CASSLSRGGLSETQYF. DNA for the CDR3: TGTGCCAGCAGCCTCTCGCGGGGGGGCTTATCGGAGACCCAGTACTTC.

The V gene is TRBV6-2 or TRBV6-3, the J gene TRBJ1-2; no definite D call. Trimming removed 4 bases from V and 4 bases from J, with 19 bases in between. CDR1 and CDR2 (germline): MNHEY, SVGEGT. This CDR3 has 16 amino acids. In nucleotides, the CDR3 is TGTGCCAGCAGTTCTTTCGGCAGACCCTTTCCCTATGGCTACACCTTC. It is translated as CASSSFGRPFPYGYTF.

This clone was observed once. Here the CDR3 DNA reads TGTGCCAGCAGCTACCAAGGGACTAGCGGTGGCAATGAGCAGTTCTTC. It encodes CASSYQGTSGGNEQFF. V is TRBV7-3 and J is TRBJ2-1; 11 positions match TRBD2. The CDR3 is 16 amino acids. From germline, CDR1 is SGHTA and CDR2 FQGTGA. The J segment lost 6 bases and the V segment lost 4 bases, leaving 8 bases of the junction unmatched. The full variable domain, in which reference TRBV7-3 and TRBJ2-1 provide the parts outside the CDR3, is GAGVSQTPSNKVTEKGKYVELRCDPISGHTALYWYRQSLGQGPEFLIYFQGTGAADDSGLPNDRFFAVRPEGSVSTLKIQRTERGDSAVYLCASSYQGTSGGNEQFFGPGTRLTVL.

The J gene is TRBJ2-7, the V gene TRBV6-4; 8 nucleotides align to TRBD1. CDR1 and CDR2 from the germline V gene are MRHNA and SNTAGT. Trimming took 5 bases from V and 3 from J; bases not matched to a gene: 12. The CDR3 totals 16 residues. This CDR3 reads CASSQETGVLSYEQYF. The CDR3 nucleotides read TGTGCCAGCAGTCAAGAGACAGGGGTCCTAAGCTACGAGCAGTACTTC.

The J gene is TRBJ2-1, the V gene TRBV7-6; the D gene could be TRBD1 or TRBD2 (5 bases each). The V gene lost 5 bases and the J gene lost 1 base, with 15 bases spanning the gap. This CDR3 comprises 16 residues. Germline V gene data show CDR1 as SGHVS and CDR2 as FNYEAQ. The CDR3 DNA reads TGTGCCAGCAGCACCAGCCGGGACGGTTCCTACAATGAGCAGTTCTTC. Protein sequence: CASSTSRDGSYNEQFF.

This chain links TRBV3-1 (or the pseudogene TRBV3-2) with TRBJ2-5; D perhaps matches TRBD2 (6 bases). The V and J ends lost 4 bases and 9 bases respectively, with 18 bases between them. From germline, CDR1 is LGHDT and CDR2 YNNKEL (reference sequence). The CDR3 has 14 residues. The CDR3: CASSLTQGPGAQYF. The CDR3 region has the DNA TGTGCCAGCAGCCTGACCCAGGGTCCGGGGGCCCAGTACTTC.

The CDR3: CASSDPGTPPYEQYF. The CDR3 coding sequence is TGTGCCAGCAGTGACCCCGGGACACCCCCCTACGAGCAGTACTTC. The chain couples TRBV2 to TRBJ2-7; D might be TRBD1 (6 bases). V dropped 3 bases and J dropped 2 bases, with 14 bases sitting between them. Germline CDR1 is SNHLY and CDR2 is FYNNEI. The CDR3 is 15 residues long.

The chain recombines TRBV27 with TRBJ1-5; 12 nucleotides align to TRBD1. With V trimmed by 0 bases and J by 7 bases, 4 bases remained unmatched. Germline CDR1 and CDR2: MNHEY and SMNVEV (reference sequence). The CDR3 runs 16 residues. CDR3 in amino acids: CASSLSGTGGLQPQHF. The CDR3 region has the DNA TGTGCCAGCAGTTTATCTGGGACAGGGGGCCTACAGCCCCAGCATTTT.

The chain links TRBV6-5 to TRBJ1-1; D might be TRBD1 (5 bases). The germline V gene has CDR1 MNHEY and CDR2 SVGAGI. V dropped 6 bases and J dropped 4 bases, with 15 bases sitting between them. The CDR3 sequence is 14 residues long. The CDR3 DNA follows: TGTGCCAGCAGCCCCATCCGAAGGGGCACTGAAGCTTTCTTT. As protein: CASSPIRRGTEAFF.

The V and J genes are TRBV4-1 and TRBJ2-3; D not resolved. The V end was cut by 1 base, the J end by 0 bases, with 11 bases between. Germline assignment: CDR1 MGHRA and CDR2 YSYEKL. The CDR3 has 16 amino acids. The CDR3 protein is CASSQVNKLSTDTQYF. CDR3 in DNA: TGCGCCAGCAGCCAAGTGAACAAACTTAGCACAGATACGCAGTATTTT.

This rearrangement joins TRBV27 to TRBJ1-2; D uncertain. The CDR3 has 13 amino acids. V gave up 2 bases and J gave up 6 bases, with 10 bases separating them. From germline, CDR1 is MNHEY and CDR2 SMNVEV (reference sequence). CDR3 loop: CASSLGWRDGYTF. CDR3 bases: TGTGCCAGCAGTTTAGGCTGGCGGGATGGCTACACCTTC.

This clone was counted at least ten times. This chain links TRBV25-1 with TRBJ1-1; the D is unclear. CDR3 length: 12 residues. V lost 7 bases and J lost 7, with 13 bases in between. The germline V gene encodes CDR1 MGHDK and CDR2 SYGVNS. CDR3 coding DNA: TGTGCCAGCAATGGTTATAAGAATGAAGCTTTCTTT. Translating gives CASNGYKNEAFF.

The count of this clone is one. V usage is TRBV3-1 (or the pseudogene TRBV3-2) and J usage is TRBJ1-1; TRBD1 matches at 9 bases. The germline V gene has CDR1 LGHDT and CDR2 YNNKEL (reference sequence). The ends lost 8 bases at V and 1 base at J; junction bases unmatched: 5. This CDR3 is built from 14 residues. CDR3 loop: CASGGGQGNTEAFF. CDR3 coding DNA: TGTGCCAGCGGGGGGGGACAGGGGAACACTGAAGCTTTCTTT.

CDR3 nucleotide sequence: TGTGCCAGCAGTTACTCCTTAGGGGGGGTTCGAGAAAAACTGTTTTTT. Protein product: CASSYSLGGVREKLFF. The chain uses TRBV6-5 and TRBJ1-4; perhaps TRBD1 as D (6 bases). CDR1 and CDR2 (germline): MNHEY, SVGAGI. V gave up 0 bases and J gave up 8 bases, with 16 bases separating them. This CDR3 is 16 amino acids long.